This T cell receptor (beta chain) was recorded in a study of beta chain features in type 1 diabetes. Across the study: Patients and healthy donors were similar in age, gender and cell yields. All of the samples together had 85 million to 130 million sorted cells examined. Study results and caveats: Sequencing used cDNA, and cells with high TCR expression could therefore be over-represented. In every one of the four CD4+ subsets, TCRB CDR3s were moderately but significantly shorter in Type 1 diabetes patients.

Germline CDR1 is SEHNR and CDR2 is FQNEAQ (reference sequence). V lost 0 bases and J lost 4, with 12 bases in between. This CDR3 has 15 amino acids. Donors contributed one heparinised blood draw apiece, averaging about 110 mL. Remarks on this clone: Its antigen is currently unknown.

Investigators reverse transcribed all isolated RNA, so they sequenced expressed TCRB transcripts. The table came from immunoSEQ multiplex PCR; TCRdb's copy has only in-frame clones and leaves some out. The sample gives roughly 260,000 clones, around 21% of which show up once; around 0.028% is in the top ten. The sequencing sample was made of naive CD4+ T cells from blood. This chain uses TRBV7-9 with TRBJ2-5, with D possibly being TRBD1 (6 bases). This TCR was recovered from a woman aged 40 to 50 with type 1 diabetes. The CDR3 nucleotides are TGTGCCAGCAGCTTAGCGGAAGTAGGGGGAGAGACCCAGTACTTC. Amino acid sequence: CASSLAEVGGETQYF.